A selection of T cell receptor beta chains follows, all from one sample in a study of CD8+CD57+ T cells in acquired aplastic anemia. TCRdb used MiXCR to reprocess the reads, holding one entry per CDR3 protein. This sample has some 190,000 distinct CDR3 sequences, with about 47% found just once. The sequenced material came from sorted CD4+, CD8+, or CD8+CD57+ T cells (not recorded which) from PBMCs. The receptors originated from a human donor in good health. The CDR3 runs from the conserved cysteine through the conserved F or W. The D gene is left open where the match is weak. Clone size, where shown, is once, few, many, or a class for clones that have expanded.

j_gene,d_gene,abundance,v_gene,CDR3nt,CDR3aa
TRBJ1-2,NA,few,TRBV19,TGTGCCAGTACCCCACCCAGGACAGACCTCTACACCTTC,CASTPPRTDLYTF
TRBJ1-6,NA,NA,TRBV11-2,TGTGCCAGCAGCTTTTCCAATTGGGGGGCAAATAATTCACCCCTCCACTTT,CASSFSNWGANNSPLHF
TRBJ1-6,NA,NA,TRBV3-1,TGTGCCAGCAGCCAATGGACGGTAGATAATTCACCCCTCCACTTT,CASSQWTVDNSPLHF
TRBJ1-2,NA,NA,TRBV6-1,TGTGCCAGCAGTGATGAGGGGCGGATAGGTTATGGCTACACCTTC,CASSDEGRIGYGYTF
TRBJ2-7,NA,NA,TRBV2,TGTGCCAGCAGTGACTCTATGCTCGAGCAGTACTTC,CASSDSMLEQYF
TRBJ1-5,NA,once,TRBV19,TGTGCCAGTAGTATCGACGGCGCGGGAGAGACCCAGCATTTT,CASSIDGAGETQHF
TRBJ2-1,NA,many,TRBV6-5,TGTGCCAGCAGTTACCGTAAAGGTGACAATGAGCAGTTCTTC,CASSYRKGDNEQFF
TRBJ2-7,TRBD2,few,TRBV2,TGTGCCATCCGGGGGTTGACTAGCGGGAGCTACGAGCAGTACTTC,CAIRGLTSGSYEQYF
TRBJ2-1,NA,many,TRBV6-6,TGTGCCAGCAGCCGTATTAGGGGCAATGAGCAGTTCTTC,CASSRIRGNEQFF
TRBJ2-7,NA,few,TRBV20-1,TGCAGTGCTAGAGGGGGGGCGGGATTGAACGAGCAGTACTTC,CSARGGAGLNEQYF
TRBJ1-2,TRBD1,few,TRBV2,TGTGCCAGCAGCGAGACAGGGGGAATGGACTATGGCTACACCTTC,CASSETGGMDYGYTF
TRBJ2-5,TRBD1,once,TRBV24-1,TGTGCCACCAGTGAACGGACAGGGCTCCTCCCGCAGCAAGAGACCCAGTACTTC,CATSERTGLLPQQETQYF
TRBJ2-7,TRBD1,NA,TRBV20-1,TGCAGTCTAGGACAGGGGTACGAGCAGTACTTC,CSLGQGYEQYF
TRBJ1-2,TRBD1,NA,TRBV20-1,TGCAGTGCTATGGGACAGGGAGACTACACCTTC,CSAMGQGDYTF
TRBJ1-2,TRBD1,NA,TRBV6-5,TGTGCCAGCAGTTACAAGGGACAGGGGCCGATTTATGGCTACACCTTC,CASSYKGQGPIYGYTF
TRBJ2-1,TRBD2,many,TRBV9,TGTGCCAGCAGCGTAGGGTTCGGGGCGGGACTAGCGGGTTACAATGAGCAGTTCTTC,CASSVGFGAGLAGYNEQFF
TRBJ2-7,NA,NA,TRBV7-2,TGTGCCAGCAGTTCTCGGAGTGGACAGCCGTTCGAGCAGTACTTC,CASSSRSGQPFEQYF
TRBJ2-7,TRBD1,few,TRBV5-1,TGCGCCAGCAGCGTTACAGGGGTAAATCCCTACGAGCAGTACTTC,CASSVTGVNPYEQYF
TRBJ2-7,NA,NA,TRBV15,TGTGCCACCAGCAGCCACTTTGAGCAGTACTTC,CATSSHFEQYF
TRBJ2-1,NA,many,TRBV4-3,TGCGCCAGCAGCCAAGAAGAATCGTCCTACAATGAGCAGTTCTTC,CASSQEESSYNEQFF
TRBJ1-4,NA,many,TRBV12-3/TRBV12-4,TGTGCCAGCAGTTTTCGAGATCCCGAAAAACTGTTTTTT,CASSFRDPEKLFF
TRBJ2-7,NA,NA,TRBV19,TGTGCCAGTAGTATCTTAACAGGACCCTACGAGCAGTACTTC,CASSILTGPYEQYF
TRBJ2-7,NA,NA,TRBV29-1,TGCAGCGTTGCTGCAGACTACGAGCAGTACTTC,CSVAADYEQYF
TRBJ2-7,TRBD1,many,TRBV7-2,TGTGCCAGCAGCGGAGGGACAGGGGGCTCCTACGAGCAGTACTTC,CASSGGTGGSYEQYF
TRBJ2-3,NA,many,TRBV7-2,TGTGCCAGCAGCTACAGAGGGATTGCAGATACGCAGTATTTT,CASSYRGIADTQYF
TRBJ2-1,NA,many,TRBV7-3,TGTGCCAGCAGCTCAATTTTAGCGGTCCTCTACAATGAGCAGTTCTTC,CASSSILAVLYNEQFF
TRBJ1-1,NA,many,TRBV7-2,TGTGCCAGCAGCTTGGGGGGGCCGGGCACTGAAGCTTTCTTT,CASSLGGPGTEAFF
TRBJ2-2,NA,NA,TRBV12-3/TRBV12-4,TGTGCCAGCAGTTTCCCGACTAGTACCGGGGAGCTGTTTTTT,CASSFPTSTGELFF
TRBJ2-1,NA,few,TRBV12-5,TGTGCTAGTGCTTCCGGGATGAACAATGAGCAGTTCTTC,CASASGMNNEQFF
TRBJ2-2,NA,NA,TRBV6-2/TRBV6-3,TGTGCCAGCAGTTACTCGGCTAGGGCCGCTGCGAAGCGCACCGGGGAGCTGTTTTTT,CASSYSARAAAKRTGELFF
TRBJ2-1,TRBD1,NA,TRBV12-3/TRBV12-4,TGTGCCATCATACAGGGGGCAGGGGTTGAGCAGTTCTTC,CAIIQGAGVEQFF
TRBJ2-5,TRBD2,NA,TRBV24-1,TGTGCCACCAGTGACAGCGGGAGGTCCTACGAGACCCAGTACTTC,CATSDSGRSYETQYF
TRBJ2-2,NA,NA,TRBV9,TGTGCCAGCAGCGTAGCCCTAGGAGGCTCCGGGGAGCTGGTTTTT,CASSVALGGSGELVF
TRBJ1-1,NA,many,TRBV11-2,TGTGCCAGCACCTCCCTCAGTTCGGGGAAGAACACTGAAGCTTTCTTT,CASTSLSSGKNTEAFF
TRBJ1-6,NA,many,TRBV6-1,TGTGCCAGCAGTGAAATAAGGGCAGCGATTTTCAGCTCCTATAATTCACCCCTCCACTTT,CASSEIRAAIFSSYNSPLHF
TRBJ1-6,TRBD1,many,TRBV19,TGTGCCAGTAGACAGGGGCGTGGGAGCTCCTATAATTCACCCCTCCACTTT,CASRQGRGSSYNSPLHF
TRBJ1-4,NA,many,TRBV20-1,TGCAGTGCTAGAGCTGCGACTGGGGATAATGAAAAACTGTTTTTT,CSARAATGDNEKLFF
TRBJ1-5,NA,NA,TRBV2,TGTGCCAGCAGTGAACTCAGGAATAGCAATCAGCCCCAGCATTTT,CASSELRNSNQPQHF
TRBJ1-6,NA,NA,TRBV3-1,TGTGTCAGCAGCCAAGAAGTGGGGACTTCACCCCTCCGCTTT,CVSSQEVGTSPLRF
TRBJ2-2,NA,few,TRBV29-1,TGCAGCGTTGTTTTGGGTGGGAACACCGGGGAGCTGTTTTTT,CSVVLGGNTGELFF